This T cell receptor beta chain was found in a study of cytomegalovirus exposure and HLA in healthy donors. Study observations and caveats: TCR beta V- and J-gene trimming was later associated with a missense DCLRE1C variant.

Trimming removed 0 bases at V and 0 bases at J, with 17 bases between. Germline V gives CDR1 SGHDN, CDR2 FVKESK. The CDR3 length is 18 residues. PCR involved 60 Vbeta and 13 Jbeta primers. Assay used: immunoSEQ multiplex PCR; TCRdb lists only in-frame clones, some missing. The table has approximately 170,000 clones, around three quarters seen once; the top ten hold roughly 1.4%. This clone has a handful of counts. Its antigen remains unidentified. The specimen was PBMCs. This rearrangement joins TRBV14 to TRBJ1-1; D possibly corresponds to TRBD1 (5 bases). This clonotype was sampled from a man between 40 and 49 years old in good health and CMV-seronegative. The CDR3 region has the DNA TGTGCCAGCAGCCAAGATAGGGGTTGGGGCAGGATGAACACTGAAGCTTTCTTT. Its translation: CASSQDRGWGRMNTEAFF.